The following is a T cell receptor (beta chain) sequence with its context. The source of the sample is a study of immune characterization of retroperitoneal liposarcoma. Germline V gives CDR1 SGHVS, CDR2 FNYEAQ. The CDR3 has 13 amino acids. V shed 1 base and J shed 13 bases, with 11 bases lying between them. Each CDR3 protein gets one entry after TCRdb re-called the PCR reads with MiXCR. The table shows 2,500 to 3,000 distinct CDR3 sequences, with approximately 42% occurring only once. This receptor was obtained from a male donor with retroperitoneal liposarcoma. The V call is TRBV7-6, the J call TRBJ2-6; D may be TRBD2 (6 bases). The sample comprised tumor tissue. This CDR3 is CASSLGGGMVLTF. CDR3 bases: TGTGCCAGCAGCTTAGGAGGCGGGATGGTCCTGACTTTC.